Listed below are T cell receptor beta chains from one sample, sequenced in a study of cytomegalovirus exposure and HLA in healthy donors. Some clones are missing from TCRdb's copy, which holds only in-frame ones; the method was immunoSEQ multiplex PCR. The sample consists of a few hundred thousand clones, over 80% of them appearing once. The sequencing input was PBMCs. All receptors derive from a woman aged 25 to 39 in good health and CMV-seropositive. Both conserved end residues are part of each CDR3. Each record gives: CDR3 protein, CDR3 DNA, D gene, clone size, V gene, J gene. D genes are given only for firm matches. Clone sizes are given selectively: once, few, many, or a class where the clone is expanded.

CASRTPLAEYNNEQFF,TGTGCCAGCAGAACCCCTTTGGCCGAGTATAACAATGAGCAGTTCTTC,-,-,TRBV28,TRBJ2-1
CASRIAQGPDTQYF,TGTGCCAGCAGGATAGCGCAAGGGCCAGATACGCAGTATTTT,-,-,TRBV6-1,TRBJ2-3
CASSLETPYEQYF,TGTGCCAGCAGCTTAGAGACACCCTACGAGCAGTACTTC,-,-,TRBV11-2,TRBJ2-7
CASSDEQYF,TGTGCCAGCAGCGACGAGCAGTACTTC,-,-,TRBV6-1,TRBJ2-7
CASSQDRGEQFF,TGCGCCAGCAGCCAAGATCGAGGTGAGCAGTTCTTC,-,-,TRBV4-1,TRBJ2-1
CASSHSSTGSMNTEAFF,TGTGCCAGCAGCCACTCGTCGACAGGTTCCATGAACACTGAAGCTTTCTTT,-,-,TRBV9,TRBJ1-1
CSVPRTGEYNEQFF,TGCAGCGTGCCCCGTACCGGGGAATACAATGAGCAGTTCTTC,-,-,TRBV29-1,TRBJ2-1
CASRGQGGSGANVLTF,TGTGCCAGCAGGGGACAGGGGGGCTCTGGGGCCAACGTCCTGACTTTC,TRBD1,-,TRBV2,TRBJ2-6
CASSNTGTGLSYEQYF,TGTGCCAGCAGCAACACCGGGACAGGGCTCTCCTACGAGCAGTACTTC,TRBD1,-,TRBV11-1,TRBJ2-7
CASSWWGVGDEQYF,TGTGCCAGCTCATGGTGGGGGGTTGGAGACGAGCAGTACTTC,-,-,TRBV28,TRBJ2-7
CAWSVLEGIQYF,TGTGCCTGGAGTGTACTGGAGGGAATACAGTACTTC,-,-,TRBV30,TRBJ2-7
CASSLDIGTDTQYF,TGCGCCAGCAGCTTGGATATTGGCACAGATACGCAGTATTTT,-,-,TRBV5-1,TRBJ2-3
CASSLPNGLAGLNEQFF,TGTGCCAGCAGCCTACCCAACGGACTAGCGGGGCTCAATGAGCAGTTCTTC,TRBD2,-,TRBV7-9,TRBJ2-1
CASSPRTSGRAFEQFF,TGTGCCAGCAGCCCCCGCACTAGCGGGAGGGCATTCGAGCAGTTCTTC,TRBD2,medium-sized,TRBV13,TRBJ2-1
CASSLRAGSYGYTF,TGTGCCAGCAGCTTACGGGCGGGGAGCTATGGCTACACCTTC,-,-,TRBV7-9,TRBJ1-2